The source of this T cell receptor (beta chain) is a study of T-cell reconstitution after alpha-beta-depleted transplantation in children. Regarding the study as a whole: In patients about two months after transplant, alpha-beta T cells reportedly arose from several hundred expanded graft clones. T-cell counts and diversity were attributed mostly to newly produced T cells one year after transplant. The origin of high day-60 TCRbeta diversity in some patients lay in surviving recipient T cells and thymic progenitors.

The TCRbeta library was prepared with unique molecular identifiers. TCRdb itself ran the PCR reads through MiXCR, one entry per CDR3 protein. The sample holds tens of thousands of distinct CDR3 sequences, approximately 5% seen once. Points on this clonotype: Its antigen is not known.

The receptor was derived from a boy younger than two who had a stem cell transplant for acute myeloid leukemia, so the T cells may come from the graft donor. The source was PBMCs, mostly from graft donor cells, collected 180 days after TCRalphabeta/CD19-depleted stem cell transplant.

The CDR3 loop reads CSTFGLSDTQYF. CDR3 nucleotide sequence: TGCAGCACCTTCGGACTTTCAGATACGCAGTATTTT. The chain joins TRBV29-1 to TRBJ2-3, with D tentatively TRBD2 (5 bases). V lost 8 bases, J lost 4 bases, and 13 bases lay in between. This CDR3 contains 12 residues. Per the germline V gene, CDR1 is SQVTM and CDR2 is ANQGSEA.